The next 29 T cell receptor beta chains were all read from a single sample in a study of sequential checkpoint blockade in melanoma. Repertoires were generated with immunoSEQ multiplex PCR, while TCRdb's copy carries only in-frame clones and drops some. In the table there are approximately 9,000 clones, 73% of which are singletons. The treatment is: randomized to nivolumab then ipilimumab (arm A) or the reverse (arm B). The starting material was CD8+ T cells sorted from blood (inferred from file names), obtained from a patient given nivolumab and ipilimumab in sequence. These receptors were taken from a human donor with melanoma.

This clone was seen only once. This specimen includes other DNA sequences encoding the same CDR3. The chain joins TRBV6-5 to TRBJ1-2, with D unclear. The CDR3 is 15 amino acids. V lost 0 bases and J 6 bases, leaving 14 bases between the germline ends. Per germline, CDR1 MNHEY and CDR2 SVGAGI. The CDR3 DNA reads as TGTGCCAGCAGTTACTCGAGAGGGCTACTGAATGGCTACACCTTC. This gives the protein CASSYSRGLLNGYTF.

The chain has TRBV19 and TRBJ2-7, with D possibly being TRBD1 (5 bases). Germline values: CDR1 LNHDA, CDR2 SQIVND (reference sequence). This CDR3 has 15 residues. Trimming left V 10 bases short and J 0 bases short, with 19 bases between. CDR3 amino acids: CATTPHRWNSYEQYF. The CDR3 nucleotides read TGTGCCACCACACCTCACAGGTGGAACTCCTACGAGCAGTACTTC.

This clone was counted only a few times. The chain has TRBV15 and TRBJ2-1; 11 nucleotides agree with TRBD2. The germline V gene encodes CDR1 LNHNV and CDR2 YYDKDF (reference sequence). V was pared by 5 bases and J by 3 bases, with 3 bases of the junction left unmatched. The CDR3 is 15 residues long. The CDR3 is CATSGGTSGYNEQFF. The CDR3 DNA reads TGTGCCACCAGCGGCGGGACTAGCGGCTACAATGAGCAGTTCTTC.

The chain recombines TRBV4-1 with TRBJ1-6; 11 nucleotides agree with TRBD1. The CDR3 is 16 amino acids. V was pared by 3 bases and J by 10 bases, with 8 bases of the junction left unmatched. Germline values: CDR1 MGHRA, CDR2 YSYEKL. The CDR3 is CASSQGGQGERSPLHF. The CDR3 bases are TGCGCCAGCAGCCAGGGGGGACAGGGGGAAAGATCACCCCTCCACTTT.

V usage is TRBV7-9 and J usage is TRBJ1-4, with D unresolved. In germline, CDR1 is SEHNR, CDR2 FQNEAQ (reference sequence). The V gene lost 5 bases and the J gene lost 7 bases, with 17 bases spanning the gap. The CDR3 totals 15 residues. The CDR3, as DNA: TGTGCCAGCAGCAGCTGGGAGGGCGATCGTGAAAAACTGTTTTTT. Its protein is CASSSWEGDREKLFF.

V is TRBV13 and J is TRBJ1-5; D gene uncertain. The CDR3 contains 15 residues. The ends were cut back, 1 base at V and 0 bases at J, with 7 bases in the middle. Germline-derived CDR1 and CDR2 are PRHDT and FYEKMQ (reference sequence). CDR3 DNA: TGTGCCAGCAGCTTAGCGAGCCTTAGCAATCAGCCCCAGCATTTT. Protein: CASSLASLSNQPQHF.

V usage is TRBV2 and J usage is TRBJ1-1, with a weak D call TRBD1 (5 bases). This CDR3 region has 12 residues. The V gene's germline CDR1 is SNHLY and CDR2 FYNNEI. Trimming removed 7 bases from V and 7 bases from J, with 13 bases in between. In DNA, the CDR3 is TGTGCCAGCACTGGCAGGGCGAATGAAGCTTTCTTT. Its protein is CASTGRANEAFF.

This chain joins TRBV10-3 and TRBJ1-2; 7 bases agree with TRBD1. The ends lost 6 bases at V and 3 bases at J; junction bases unmatched: 10. Germline V gene data show CDR1 as ENHRY and CDR2 as SYGVKD. There are 15 residues in the CDR3. The CDR3 bases are TGTGCCATCAGCGCTATGGAGGGGGCGGACTATGGCTACACCTTC. It codes for CAISAMEGADYGYTF.

The table lists this clone with a few counts. This chain joins TRBV11-2 and TRBJ2-2, with 7 bases lining up with TRBD2. The junction had 7 bases not matched to a gene; V was cut back by 1 base and J by 5 bases. This CDR3 has 16 amino acids. The germline V gene has CDR1 SGHAT and CDR2 FQNNGV. CDR3 nucleotides: TGTGCCAGCAGCTTAGGTGGGGGGGGTTGGACCGGGGAGCTGTTTTTT. This translates into CASSLGGGGWTGELFF.

This clone showed up just a few times. This chain joins TRBV6-1 and TRBJ1-1, with D perhaps matching TRBD1 (5 bases). Trimming took 1 base from V and 1 from J, leaving 7 bases between them. Looked up from germline, CDR1 is MNHNS and CDR2 is SASEGT. The CDR3 is 14 residues long. CDR3 in DNA: TGTGCCAGCAGTGAAGGGGGGGAGAACACTGAAGCTTTCTTT. This translates into CASSEGGENTEAFF.

This rearrangement joins TRBV14 to TRBJ1-2, with 7 positions matching TRBD1. CDR1 SGHDN and CDR2 FVKESK come from the germline V gene. The CDR3 spans 13 residues. Losses at the gene ends were 6 bases for V and 4 bases for J; bases not matched to a gene: 5. CDR3 amino acids: CASSQTGSYGYTF. The CDR3, as DNA: TGTGCCAGCAGTCAGACAGGGTCCTATGGCTACACCTTC.

This chain uses TRBV10-3 with TRBJ2-1; 12 bases match TRBD2. Germline trimming cut 8 bases from V and 6 bases from J; bases unmatched to any gene: 2. Germline CDR1 ENHRY, CDR2 SYGVKD. The CDR3 loop spans 13 amino acids. CDR3 DNA: TGTGCCATCGGACTAGCGGGGCTCAATGAGCAGTTCTTC. Its translation: CAIGLAGLNEQFF.

The gene calls are TRBV7-9 and TRBJ2-7, with 7 bases identical to TRBD2. After removal of 5 bases from V and 6 bases from J, the junction contained 13 bases not matched to a gene. This CDR3 region has 15 residues. CDR1 SEHNR and CDR2 FQNEAQ come from the germline V gene (reference sequence). CDR3 coding DNA: TGTGCCAGCAGCGGCCTGGGGGGGACTCCCCCCGAGCAGTACTTC. Amino acid sequence: CASSGLGGTPPEQYF.

The chain couples TRBV5-1 to TRBJ1-1; no clear D. Per the germline V gene, CDR1 is SGHRS and CDR2 is YFSETQ. CDR3 length equals 15 residues. Between the trimmed V and J ends, which lost 4 bases and 0 bases, there was a span of 13 bases. For the CDR3, the DNA is TGCGCCAGCAGCGAAATCAACACCCTGAACACTGAAGCTTTCTTT. It encodes CASSEINTLNTEAFF.

The chain recombines TRBV13 with TRBJ1-2; D is ambiguous. Germline lookup yields CDR1 PRHDT and CDR2 FYEKMQ (reference sequence). Trimming cost V 5 bases and J 3 bases, with 13 bases left between them. This CDR3 comprises 14 residues. CDR3 amino acids: CASSGGRGDYGYTF. The CDR3 coding sequence is TGTGCCAGCAGCGGCGGGCGTGGAGACTATGGCTACACCTTC.

Notes on this clone: Sequence at one end of the junction differs from germline and may be a read error. The rearrangement joins TRBV6-5 to TRBJ2-1; tentative D call: TRBD1 (6 bases). Germline assignment: CDR1 MNHEY and CDR2 SVGAGI. The CDR3 has 13 amino acids. CDR3 residues: CASSSHRDKEQFF. CDR3 bases: TGTGCCAGCAGTTCTCACCGGGACAAGGAGCAGTTCTTC.

In this sample, this clone turned up once. The chain links TRBV4-1 to TRBJ2-1, with 8 bases lining up with TRBD1. This CDR3 region has 16 residues. V dropped 2 bases and J dropped 5; count of bases not matched to a gene: 8. Germline loops: CDR1 MGHRA, CDR2 YSYEKL. The chain's CDR3 is CASSQIMTGDNNEQFF. The CDR3 region has the DNA TGCGCCAGCAGCCAAATTATGACAGGGGACAACAATGAGCAGTTCTTC.

V gene TRBV4-1 combines with J gene TRBJ2-1, with D perhaps matching TRBD2 (6 bases). V lost 1 base and J 9 bases, leaving 19 bases between the germline ends. CDR1 is MGHRA and CDR2 is YSYEKL in the germline V gene. This CDR3 has 16 amino acids. The CDR3 nucleotides read TGCGCCAGCAGCCAAGCGGCGCCGACTAGTTCGGTTGAGCAGTTCTTC. Protein product: CASSQAAPTSSVEQFF.

V is TRBV15 and J is TRBJ2-4; 7 bases line up with TRBD1. The ends lost 3 bases at V and 8 bases at J; junction bases unmatched: 10. Per the germline V gene, CDR1 is LNHNV and CDR2 is YYDKDF (reference sequence). The CDR3 length is 15 residues. The DNA for the CDR3 is TGTGCCACCAGCAGGGCTAGGACAGGTCGGGACATTCAGTACTTC. Translating gives CATSRARTGRDIQYF.

The V and J genes are TRBV5-4 and TRBJ2-5, with TRBD2 matching over 10 bases. Gene TRBJ2-7 matches the end of the DNA better, so the J call may be wrong. From germline, CDR1 is SGHNT and CDR2 YYREEE (reference sequence). The CDR3 runs 15 residues. The CDR3 is CASSSGTSDLYEQYF. In DNA form, the CDR3 reads TGTGCCAGCAGCTCCGGGACTAGCGACCTCTACGAGCAGTACTTC.

The V and J genes are TRBV13 and TRBJ1-1, with TRBD1 identical over 10 bases. V shed 4 bases and J 4 bases; nucleotides not matched to a gene: 6. The CDR3 is made up of 15 amino acids. CDR1 is PRHDT and CDR2 is FYEKMQ in the germline V gene (reference sequence). For the CDR3, the DNA is TGTGCCAGCAGCTCCACCGGGACAGGGGTCACTGAAGCTTTCTTT. As protein: CASSSTGTGVTEAFF. The full variable domain, with the rest looked up from reference TRBV13 and TRBJ1-1, is AAGVIQSPRHLIKEKRETATLKCYPIPRHDTVYWYQQGPGQDPQFLISFYEKMQSDKGSIPDRFSAQQFSDYHSELNMSSLELGDSALYFCASSSTGTGVTEAFFGQGTRLTVV.

The chain links TRBV7-9 to TRBJ1-2; no clear D gene. The germline V gene encodes CDR1 SEHNR and CDR2 FQNEAQ (reference sequence). Trimming took off 5 bases at V and 1 base at J, with 14 bases between the two ends. The CDR3 covers 15 residues. CDR3 sequence reads: CASSQMGGDNYGYTF. In DNA, the CDR3 is TGTGCCAGCAGCCAAATGGGCGGGGATAACTATGGCTACACCTTC.

The chain uses TRBV30 and TRBJ1-6, with TRBD1 matching over 10 bases. The V and J ends lost 1 base and 5 bases, in that order; junction bases with no gene match: 5. There are 16 residues in the CDR3. The germline V gene has CDR1 GTSNPN and CDR2 SVGIG (reference sequence). The CDR3 region is CAWSDGGQGNNSPLHF. CDR3 sequence (DNA): TGTGCCTGGAGTGATGGGGGACAGGGGAATAATTCACCCCTCCACTTT. The whole variable domain, filled in from reference TRBV30 and TRBJ1-6, reads SQTIHQWPATLVQPVGSPLSLECTVEGTSNPNLYWYRQAAGRGLQLLFYSVGIGQISSEVPQNLSASRPQDRQFILSSKKLLLSDSGFYLCAWSDGGQGNNSPLHFGNGTRLTVT.

The chain recombines TRBV7-9 with TRBJ2-1, with TRBD1 matching over 8 bases. Germline V CDR1 and CDR2: SEHNR, FQNEAQ (reference sequence). This CDR3 is built from 14 residues. J was trimmed by 3 bases and V by 5 bases; bases with no gene match: 3. The CDR3 bases are TGTGCCAGCAGCCTGACAGGGGACTACAATGAGCAGTTCTTC. Protein product: CASSLTGDYNEQFF. The full variable domain, with the rest looked up from reference TRBV7-9 and TRBJ2-1, is DTGVSQNPRHKITKRGQNVTFRCDPISEHNRLYWYRQTLGQGPEFLTYFQNEAQLEKSRLLSDRFSAERPKGSFSTLEIQRTEQGDSAMYLCASSLTGDYNEQFFGPGTRLTVL.

This clone was counted a few times. This chain uses TRBV5-4 with TRBJ1-4; 8 nucleotides agree with TRBD1. Germline lookup yields CDR1 SGHNT and CDR2 YYREEE (reference sequence). The CDR3 is made up of 14 amino acids. J lost 6 bases, V lost 4 bases, and 5 bases had no gene match. Here the CDR3 DNA reads TGTGCCAGCAGCCCCGGACAGGGAGATGAAAAACTGTTTTTT. Encoded protein: CASSPGQGDEKLFF.

This clone was counted a single time. The gene calls are TRBV10-3 and TRBJ1-2, with 7 bases identical to TRBD1. The CDR3 runs 12 residues. Germline V gene lookup returns CDR1 ENHRY and CDR2 SYGVKD. After removal of 8 bases from V and 6 bases from J, the junction contained 6 bases not matched to a gene. The CDR3 here is CAIWDSSNGYTF. The CDR3 coding sequence is TGTGCCATCTGGGACAGTAGCAATGGCTACACCTTC.

This rearrangement joins TRBV7-8 to TRBJ2-3; tentatively, D is TRBD1 (7 bases). Germline CDR1 SGHVS, CDR2 FQNEAQ. The length of the CDR3 is 16 residues. V was cut by 4 bases and J by 0 bases, with 14 bases left in between. The CDR3 loop reads CASSYSTGTSTDTQYF. The CDR3 DNA sequence: TGTGCCAGCAGCTACTCGACAGGGACTAGCACAGATACGCAGTATTTT.

This clone turned up a few times. This rearrangement joins TRBV2 to TRBJ2-3; 11 bases are a match to TRBD2. CDR3 length: 16 residues. CDR1 is SNHLY and CDR2 is FYNNEI in the germline V gene. Unmatched junction bases numbered 2, after V lost 3 bases and J lost 0 bases. The CDR3 loop is CASSEGLAVSTDTQYF. For the CDR3, the DNA is TGTGCCAGCAGTGAGGGACTAGCGGTTAGCACAGATACGCAGTATTTT.

The chain combines TRBV10-3 with TRBJ2-3; the match to TRBD1 covers 8 bases. This CDR3 has 15 residues. Germline V lookup: CDR1 ENHRY, CDR2 SYGVKD. V was pared by 3 bases and J by 5 bases, with 7 bases of the junction left unmatched. CDR3 sequence: CAISDWGTGKDTQYF. For the CDR3, the DNA is TGTGCCATCAGTGATTGGGGGACAGGCAAAGATACGCAGTATTTT.